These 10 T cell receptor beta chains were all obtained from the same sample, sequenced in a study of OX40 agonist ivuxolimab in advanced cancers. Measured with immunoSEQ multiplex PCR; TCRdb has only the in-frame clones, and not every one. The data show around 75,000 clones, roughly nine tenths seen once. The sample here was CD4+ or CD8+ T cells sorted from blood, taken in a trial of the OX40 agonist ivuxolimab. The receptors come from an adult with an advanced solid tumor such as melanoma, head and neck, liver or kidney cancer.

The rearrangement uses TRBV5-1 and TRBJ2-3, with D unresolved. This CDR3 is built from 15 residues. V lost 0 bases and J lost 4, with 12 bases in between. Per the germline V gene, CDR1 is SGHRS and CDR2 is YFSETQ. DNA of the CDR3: TGCGCCAGCAGCTTGGAAGATCCGCACGCAGATACGCAGTATTTT. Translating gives CASSLEDPHADTQYF.

This chain's CDR3 is CASSLLQFSMNTEAFF. In DNA form, the CDR3 reads TGTGCCAGCAGCTTGTTACAGTTTAGCATGAACACTGAAGCTTTCTTT. The chain uses TRBV5-6 and TRBJ1-1; D gene ambiguous. V was cut by 1 base and J by 0 bases, with 13 bases left in between. The CDR3 spans 16 residues. The germline V gene encodes CDR1 SGHDT and CDR2 YYEEEE.

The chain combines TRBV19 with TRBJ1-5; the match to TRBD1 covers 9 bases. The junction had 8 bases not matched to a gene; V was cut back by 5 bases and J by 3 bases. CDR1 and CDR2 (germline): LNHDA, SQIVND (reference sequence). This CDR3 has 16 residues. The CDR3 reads CASSPKGDRVNQPQHF. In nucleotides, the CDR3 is TGTGCCAGTAGTCCCAAAGGGGACAGGGTCAATCAGCCCCAGCATTTT.

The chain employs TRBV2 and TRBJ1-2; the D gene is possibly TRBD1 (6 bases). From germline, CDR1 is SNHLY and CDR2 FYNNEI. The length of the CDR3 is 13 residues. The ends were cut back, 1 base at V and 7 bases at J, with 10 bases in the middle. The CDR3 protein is CASSEGQGIGYTF. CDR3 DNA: TGTGCCAGCAGTGAAGGGCAGGGGATTGGCTACACCTTC.

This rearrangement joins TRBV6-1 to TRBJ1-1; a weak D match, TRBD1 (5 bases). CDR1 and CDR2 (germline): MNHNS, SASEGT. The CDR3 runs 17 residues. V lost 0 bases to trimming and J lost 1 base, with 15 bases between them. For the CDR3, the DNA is TGTGCCAGCAGTGAAGCGCGAAGGAGGGACCAGAACACTGAAGCTTTCTTT. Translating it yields CASSEARRRDQNTEAFF.

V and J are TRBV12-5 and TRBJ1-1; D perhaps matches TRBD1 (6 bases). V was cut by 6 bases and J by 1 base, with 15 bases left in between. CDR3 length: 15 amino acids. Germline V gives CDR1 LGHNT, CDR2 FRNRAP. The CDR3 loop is CASGRGAIPNTEAFF. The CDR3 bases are TGTGCTAGTGGCCGGGGGGCGATCCCGAACACTGAAGCTTTCTTT.

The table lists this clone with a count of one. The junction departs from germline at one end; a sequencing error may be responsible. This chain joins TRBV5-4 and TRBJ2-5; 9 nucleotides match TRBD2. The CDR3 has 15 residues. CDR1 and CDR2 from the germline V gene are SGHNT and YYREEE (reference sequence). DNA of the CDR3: TGTGCCAGCAGCATCGGACTAGCGACCCAAGAGGCCCAGTACTTC. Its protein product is CASSIGLATQEAQYF.

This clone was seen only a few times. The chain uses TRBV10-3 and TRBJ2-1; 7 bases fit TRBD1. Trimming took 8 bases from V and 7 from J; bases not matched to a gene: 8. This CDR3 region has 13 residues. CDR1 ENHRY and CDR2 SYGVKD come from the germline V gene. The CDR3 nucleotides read TGTGCCATCCGAGGGGGCGTGGATAATGAGCAGTTCTTC. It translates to CAIRGGVDNEQFF.

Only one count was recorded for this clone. The CDR3 nucleotides are TGTGCCAGCAGTTCCCCCCGAGTCAACTATGGCTACACCTTC. Protein: CASSSPRVNYGYTF. V gene TRBV28 combines with J gene TRBJ1-2; D remains unclear. The germline V and J ends were trimmed by 4 bases and 2 bases, with 11 bases remaining between them. CDR1 is MDHEN, CDR2 SYDVKM, per germline. There are 14 residues in the CDR3.

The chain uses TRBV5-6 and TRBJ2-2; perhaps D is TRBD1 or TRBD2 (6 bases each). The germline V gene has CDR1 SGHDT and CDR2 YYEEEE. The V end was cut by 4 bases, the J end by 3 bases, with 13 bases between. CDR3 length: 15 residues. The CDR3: CASSRGQLYTGELFF. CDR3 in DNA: TGTGCCAGCAGCCGGGGGCAGCTTTACACCGGGGAGCTGTTTTTT.